This T cell receptor beta chain was documented in a study of Ad26.COV2.S vaccination and SARS-CoV-2 variants. Study in general: Ad26.COV2.S, an intramuscular injection, was given once or twice 56 days apart.

Germline CDR1 SGDLS, CDR2 YYNGEE. This CDR3 contains 16 residues. V was clipped by 0 bases and J by 7 bases, with 17 bases between them. Profiling relied on immunoSEQ multiplex PCR, and the TCRdb table lists in-frame clones only, not all of them. The sample comprises 440,000 or so clones, about nine tenths of which are singletons, and 4.3% rests with the top ten. Treatment denoted: roughly 20 received Ad26.COV2.S at low or high dose, single or two shots; a few received placebo; per-sample allocation not given. Sampling was performed 63 days after the first vaccine or placebo injection. At a Boston site, the person donating was an adult of 18-55 years. Ad26 vector vaccine expressed Wuhan-strain SARS-CoV-2 spike.

Sequenced here: peripheral blood, sampled in a trial of Ad26.COV2.S vaccine versus placebo. The chain couples TRBV9 to TRBJ2-1; D gene unclear. This clonotype originated in a person aged 18-60 years who received the Ad26.COV2.S COVID-19 vaccine or a placebo. CDR3 sequence reads: CASSVALQRSRNEQFF. CDR3 coding DNA: TGTGCCAGCAGCGTAGCACTGCAACGGTCCCGGAATGAGCAGTTCTTC.